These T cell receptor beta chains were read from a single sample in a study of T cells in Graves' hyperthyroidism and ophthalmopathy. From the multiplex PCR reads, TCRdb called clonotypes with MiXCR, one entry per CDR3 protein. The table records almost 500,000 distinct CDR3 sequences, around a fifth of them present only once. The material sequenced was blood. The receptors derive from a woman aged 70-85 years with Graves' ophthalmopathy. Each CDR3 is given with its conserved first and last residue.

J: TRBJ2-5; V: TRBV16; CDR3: CASSLQQGARETQYF
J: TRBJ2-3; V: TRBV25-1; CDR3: CASSELGGDTQYF
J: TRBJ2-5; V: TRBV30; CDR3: CAWSPPGREETQYF
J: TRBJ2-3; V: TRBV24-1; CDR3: CATEGTSGTDTQYF
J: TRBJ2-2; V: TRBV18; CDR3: CASFPQQSSSRELFF
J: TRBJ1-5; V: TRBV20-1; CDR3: CSGSDAGIYSNQPQHF
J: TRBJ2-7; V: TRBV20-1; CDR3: CSARFTYEQYF
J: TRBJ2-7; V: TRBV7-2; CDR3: CASSLESSGRFYEQYF
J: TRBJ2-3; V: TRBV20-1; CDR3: CSARTLGGADTQYF
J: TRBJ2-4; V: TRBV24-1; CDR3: CATSDPRAGGDIQYF
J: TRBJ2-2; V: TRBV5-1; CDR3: CASSLDGTGTGELFF
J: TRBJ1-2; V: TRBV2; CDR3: CASKLDRQHYGYTF
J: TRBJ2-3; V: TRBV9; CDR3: CASSVASAGRTDTQYF
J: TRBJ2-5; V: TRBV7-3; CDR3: CASSLQVQETQYF
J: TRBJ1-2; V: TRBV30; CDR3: CAWRQGAFGYTF
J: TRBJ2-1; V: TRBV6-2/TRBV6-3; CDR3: CAIGWGAGSYNEQFF
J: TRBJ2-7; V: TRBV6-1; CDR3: CASSPEEEIEEQYF
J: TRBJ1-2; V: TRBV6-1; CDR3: CASSLGPREGYTF
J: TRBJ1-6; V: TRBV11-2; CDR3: CASSLASGNSPLHF
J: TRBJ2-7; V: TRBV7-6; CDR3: CASSLVPEPYEQYF
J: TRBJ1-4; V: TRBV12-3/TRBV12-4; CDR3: CASSFNRPNEKLFF
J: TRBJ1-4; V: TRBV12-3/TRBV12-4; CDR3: CASSFRATNEKLFF
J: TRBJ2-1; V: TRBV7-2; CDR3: CASSLGPSPYNEQFF
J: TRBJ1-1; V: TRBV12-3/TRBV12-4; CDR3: CASITAAPSGIAFF
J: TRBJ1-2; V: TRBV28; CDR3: CASSLSLTGGGYGYTF
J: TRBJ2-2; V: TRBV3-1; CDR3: CASSQAAGIAGELFF
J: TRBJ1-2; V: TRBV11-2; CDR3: CASSLVQRANYDYTF
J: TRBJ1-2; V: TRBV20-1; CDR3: CSAKRANYGYTF
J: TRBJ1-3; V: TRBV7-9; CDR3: CASSLWRNTIYF
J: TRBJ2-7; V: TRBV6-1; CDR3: CASNEGPYEQYF
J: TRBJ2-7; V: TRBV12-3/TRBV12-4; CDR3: CASSLRMFSGSQEQYF
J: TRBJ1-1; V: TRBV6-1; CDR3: CASSHQAEGPEAFF
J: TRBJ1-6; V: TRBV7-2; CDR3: CASSPGEGRSLHF
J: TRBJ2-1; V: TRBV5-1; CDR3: CASSFGTPDNEQFF
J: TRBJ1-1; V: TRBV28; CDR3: CASSLYGAVSTEAFF
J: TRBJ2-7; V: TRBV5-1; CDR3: CASSNWDSGAEQYF
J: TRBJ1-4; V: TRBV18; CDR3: CASSPQGTNEKLFF
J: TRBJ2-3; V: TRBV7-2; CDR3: CASSQGLAGVLGQEDTQYF
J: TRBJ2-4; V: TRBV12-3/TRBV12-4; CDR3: CASSFSLQGRGVIAKNIQYF
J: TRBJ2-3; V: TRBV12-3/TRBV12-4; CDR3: CATTSTQYF
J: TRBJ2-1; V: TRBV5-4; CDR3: CASSRTGPSSYNEQFF
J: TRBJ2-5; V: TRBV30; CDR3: CAWSPSGRGETQYF
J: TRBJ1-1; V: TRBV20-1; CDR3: CSARGGSNTEAFF
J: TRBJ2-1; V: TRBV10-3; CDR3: CAISESYSGRAEQFF
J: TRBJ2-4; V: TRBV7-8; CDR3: CASSFHRVIAKNIQYF